This paragraph covers one T cell receptor (beta chain) sequence. Cohorts were determined from participant-reported clinical history. Cohort 3 donors counted as recovered after two negative PCRs, clearance, or resolved symptoms. Clones were read by immunoSEQ multiplex PCR, and TCRdb kept only the in-frame ones, dropping some. The table lists roughly 200,000 clones, 85% of them singletons. This sample is drawn from a study of blood T cell repertoires in COVID-19. Across the study: Sample material is recorded as cDNA or gDNA derived from T cells, B-cell-depleted T cells, or PBMCs.

The CDR3 has 16 amino acids. V was pared by 3 bases and J by 0 bases, with 17 bases between. The germline CDR1 and CDR2 sequences are GTSNPN and SVGIG (reference sequence). This chain connects TRBV30 to TRBJ1-1; maybe TRBD1 (5 bases). The sample consisted of PBMCs or T cells enriched from blood (not recorded which). The origin of this receptor is a middle-aged man who had recovered from COVID-19. CDR3 amino acids: CAWRIYGGTLNTEAFF. CDR3 nucleotides: TGTGCCTGGAGGATCTATGGGGGGACTTTGAACACTGAAGCTTTCTTT.